The rows below give T cell receptor beta chains drawn from one sample of a study of T cells in Graves' hyperthyroidism and ophthalmopathy. TCRdb re-analysed the multiplex PCR reads in MiXCR, keeping a single row per CDR3 protein. The sample yields approximately 710,000 distinct CDR3 sequences, around 15% seen once. The sequenced sample was blood. These receptors came from a man aged 50-59 years with Graves' hyperthyroidism. The CDR3 runs from the conserved cysteine through the conserved F or W. D genes are given only for firm matches. The size of a clone is reported for some rows only, either as once, few or many, or as a class for expanded clones.

TRBJ2-7 | many | TRBV28 | . | TGTGCCAGCAGTTTACTATTCACGGGCTACGAGCAGTACTTC | CASSLLFTGYEQYF
TRBJ2-2 | few | TRBV19 | . | TGTGCCAGTAGTACAGAGCTTAGCACCGGGGAGCTGTTTTTT | CASSTELSTGELFF
TRBJ2-7 | . | TRBV20-1 | . | TGCAGTGCTAGCCGGGAGCCAAACTACGAGCAGTACTTC | CSASREPNYEQYF
TRBJ2-7 | many | TRBV28 | . | TGTGCCAGCAGTACAGACAGTTTAGGGTTTTCCTACGAGCAGTACTTC | CASSTDSLGFSYEQYF
TRBJ2-7 | many | TRBV6-1 | TRBD1 | TGTGCCAGCAGTGACGGGGGACAGGGGCTCTACGAGCAGTACTTC | CASSDGGQGLYEQYF
TRBJ1-1 | many | TRBV6-6 | . | TGTGCCAGCAGTTACGGCCAGATCATGAACACTGAAGCTTTCTTT | CASSYGQIMNTEAFF
TRBJ1-2 | many | TRBV28 | . | TGTGCCAGCAGTAGTCGACCCAACTATGGCTACACCTTC | CASSSRPNYGYTF
TRBJ1-5 | few | TRBV6-2/TRBV6-3 | . | TGTGCCAGCAATGGACAAAACAGCAATCAGCCCCAGCATTTT | CASNGQNSNQPQHF
TRBJ2-7 | . | TRBV4-1 | TRBD2 | TGCGCCAGCAGCCAAGACGGGGGGGGAAAAGGCGAGCAGTACTTC | CASSQDGGGKGEQYF
TRBJ2-7 | many | TRBV11-2 | . | TGTGCCAGCAGCTTATCCATCGGGGGATACGAGCAGTACTTC | CASSLSIGGYEQYF
TRBJ2-3 | many | TRBV2 | . | TGTGCCAGCAGTGTGGAGTCAGATACGCAGTATTTT | CASSVESDTQYF
TRBJ2-1 | many | TRBV28 | . | TGTGCCAGCAGTTTATTGGGGGAGCTCAGCAATGAGCAGTTCTTC | CASSLLGELSNEQFF
TRBJ1-2 | many | TRBV2 | . | TGTGCCAGCAGTGAAGCGCGGGCAGATGGGGGCTACACCTTC | CASSEARADGGYTF
TRBJ1-2 | many | TRBV28 | TRBD1 | TGTGCCAGCAGTCCCGGGACAGGGGGCGCCTACTATGGCTACACCTTC | CASSPGTGGAYYGYTF
TRBJ2-7 | many | TRBV6-1 | . | TGTGCCAGCAGCTTGGGACGAAGCCGGAGCTCCTACGAGCAGTACTTC | CASSLGRSRSSYEQYF
TRBJ2-3 | many | TRBV28 | . | TGTGCCAGCAGTTTGGGGCAGGTGGGCGCAGATACGCAGTATTTT | CASSLGQVGADTQYF
TRBJ2-3 | many | TRBV11-2 | TRBD2 | TGTGCCAGCAGCTTAGGTCTAGCGGGAGGGTTGACAGATACGCAGTATTTT | CASSLGLAGGLTDTQYF
TRBJ2-3 | . | TRBV20-1 | TRBD2 | TGCAGTGCTAGAGATCCAGCGGGAAGCACAGATACGCAGTATTTT | CSARDPAGSTDTQYF
TRBJ2-1 | many | TRBV29-1 | . | TGCAGCGTGATCGGGGACTCTTACAATGAGCAGTTCTTC | CSVIGDSYNEQFF
TRBJ2-1 | many | TRBV27 | . | TGTGCCAGCAGTTCTCTAAAGGGACCAACCAATGAGCAGTTCTTC | CASSSLKGPTNEQFF
TRBJ2-1 | few | TRBV10-1 | TRBD1 | TGCGCCAGCAGTGACCATATAGGACAGGGCTACAATGAGCAGTTCTTC | CASSDHIGQGYNEQFF
TRBJ2-7 | once | TRBV6-2/TRBV6-3 | . | TGTGCCAGCAGTTACTCTTCAGGGACCACCATCGAGCAGTACTTC | CASSYSSGTTIEQYF
TRBJ1-1 | . | TRBV12-5 | TRBD1 | TGTGCTAGTGGTCCCCGACAGGGTTGGAACACTGAAGCTTTCTTT | CASGPRQGWNTEAFF
TRBJ2-3 | few | TRBV27 | . | TGTGCCAGCAGTTTATCGAGCGGGTGGATCTCCACAGATACGCAGTATTTT | CASSLSSGWISTDTQYF
TRBJ2-3 | . | TRBV19 | . | TGTGCCAGTAGGCCGACACCTAGCACAGATACGCAGTATTTT | CASRPTPSTDTQYF
TRBJ1-1 | many | TRBV30 | . | TGTGCCTGGGCCACAGGGCTGGAGGCTTTCTTT | CAWATGLEAFF
TRBJ2-1 | . | TRBV24-1 | . | TGTGCCACCAGTGTACTGGGTACAGGGCGGAATGAGCAGTTCTTC | CATSVLGTGRNEQFF
TRBJ2-5 | . | TRBV19 | . | TGTGCCAGTAGTCTACGGCCCCATCAAGAGACCCAGTACTTC | CASSLRPHQETQYF
TRBJ1-1 | many | TRBV2 | TRBD1 | TGTGCCAGCAGCCGACAGGGATGGAACACTGAAGCTTTCTTT | CASSRQGWNTEAFF
TRBJ2-7 | many | TRBV28 | . | TGTGCCAGCAGTTTATCGATGGTCCGGGAGCAGTACTTC | CASSLSMVREQYF
TRBJ2-3 | many | TRBV6-2/TRBV6-3 | TRBD2 | TGTGCCAGCAGTTACTCGAGCCTAGCGGGAGGGCCGGCAGATACGCAGTATTTT | CASSYSSLAGGPADTQYF
TRBJ1-5 | few | TRBV18 | . | TGTGCCAGCTCACCGGACAGACATCGGCCCCAGCATTTT | CASSPDRHRPQHF
TRBJ2-7 | . | TRBV20-1 | TRBD1 | TGCAGTGCTAAGACAGGGGTTAACTCCTACGAGCAGTACTTC | CSAKTGVNSYEQYF
TRBJ2-1 | many | TRBV6-5 | . | TGTGCCAGCAGTTACTCCTTAGGTGCAGGGAACTACAATGAGCAGTTCTTC | CASSYSLGAGNYNEQFF
TRBJ1-4 | once | TRBV10-1 | . | TGCGCCAGCAGTGAACAGTGGAAAGGGGAACTGTTTTTT | CASSEQWKGELFF
TRBJ2-1 | many | TRBV7-2 | . | TGTGCCAGCAGCTTAGTCTTGGGTTCCCACAATGAGCAGTTCTTC | CASSLVLGSHNEQFF
TRBJ1-5 | many | TRBV27 | . | TGTGCCAGCAGTTTGGGCGGGGGCTCCCCAGGGCCCCAGCATTTT | CASSLGGGSPGPQHF
TRBJ1-2 | many | TRBV24-1 | TRBD1 | TGTGCCACCAGTGATCAGACAGGGGGCAGCTATGGCTACACCTTC | CATSDQTGGSYGYTF
TRBJ1-1 | many | TRBV18 | . | TGTGCCAGCTCACTTGGGACACCTAACACTGAAGCTTTCTTT | CASSLGTPNTEAFF
TRBJ2-1 | many | TRBV19 | TRBD2 | TGTGCCAGTACCCAAGCGGGAGGTTGGAATGAGCAGTTCTTC | CASTQAGGWNEQFF
TRBJ1-4 | many | TRBV28 | TRBD1 | TGTGCCAGCAGTTCCGCAACTGTGACAGGGGGAAATGAAAAACTGTTTTTT | CASSSATVTGGNEKLFF
TRBJ2-1 | many | TRBV12-3/TRBV12-4 | TRBD2 | TGTGCCAGCAGTTTACTAGCGGGAGGCTTCAATGAGCAGTTCTTC | CASSLLAGGFNEQFF
TRBJ2-1 | many | TRBV2 | . | TGTGCCAGCAGTGACAATGAGCAGTTCTTC | CASSDNEQFF
TRBJ1-5 | . | TRBV5-8 | TRBD1 | TGTGCCAGCCGCTCGGGACAGGGGGCGTATCAGCCCCAGCATTTT | CASRSGQGAYQPQHF
TRBJ2-1 | . | TRBV10-3 | TRBD2 | TGTGCCATCAGTGAGGCTAGCGGGGCCTACAATGAGCAGTTCTTC | CAISEASGAYNEQFF
TRBJ2-2 | few | TRBV5-4 | TRBD2 | TGTGCCAGCAGGGCCGAGCGGGGCACCGGGGAGCTGTTTTTT | CASRAERGTGELFF
TRBJ2-5 | many | TRBV3-1 | TRBD1 | TGTGCCAGCAGCCAAGCGGTTCACCAGGGACAGCAAGAGACCCAGTACTTC | CASSQAVHQGQQETQYF
TRBJ1-4 | few | TRBV28 | . | TGTGCCAGCAGTTTTTGGGCAGCTAATGAAAAACTGTTTTTT | CASSFWAANEKLFF
TRBJ2-5 | many | TRBV28 | . | TGTGCCAGCAGTTTCAGGGGGGGTGAGACCCAGTACTTC | CASSFRGGETQYF
TRBJ1-1 | many | TRBV28 | . | TGTGCCAGCAATCGATTCGGACGAGGGGCTGAAGCTTTCTTT | CASNRFGRGAEAFF